This paragraph reports one TCR beta chain. Its antigen is currently unknown. The CDR3 covers 14 residues. The J segment lost 0 bases and the V segment lost 8 bases, leaving 5 bases of the junction unmatched. CDR1 and CDR2 from the germline V gene are SQVTM and ANQGSEA. These data belong to a study of radiotherapy plus CTLA-4 blockade in lung cancer. Study results and limitations: Clones of tumor-derived TCRs expanded in blood after radiotherapy plus ipilimumab.

Assay used: immunoSEQ multiplex PCR; TCRdb lists only in-frame clones, some missing. The sample contains 57,000 or so clones, around three quarters of which appear only once. Lung cancer patients with chemo-refractory metastatic non-small-cell disease were given focal radiation plus CTLA-4 blockade with ipilimumab. This clonotype was sampled from a human donor with non-small cell lung cancer who had a complete response to radiotherapy plus ipilimumab. The chain joins TRBV29-1 to TRBJ1-1; 11 bases agree with TRBD1. The sequencing used peripheral blood, collected from a patient treated with radiotherapy plus ipilimumab. The CDR3 coding sequence is TGCAGCACTTGGACAGGGGGCTTGAACACTGAAGCTTTCTTT. Residues: CSTWTGGLNTEAFF.